This T cell receptor (beta chain) is drawn from a study of shared clonotypes between healthy human individuals. Regarding the study as a whole: Sharing across four donors was highest in naive CD4 (roughly 5%) and lowest in memory CD8 (around 0.4%).

Across several immunoSEQ plates, the genomic DNA of each subset was split evenly. TCRdb keeps only in-frame clones here, not all; method: immunoSEQ multiplex PCR. The repertoire holds about 680,000 clones, roughly 94% seen once, with 24% in the top ten. This clone showed up just once. What it binds is not known. The CDR3 runs 15 residues. V was cut by 5 bases and J by 0 bases, with 13 bases left in between. Germline-derived CDR1 and CDR2 are SEHNR and FQNEAQ (reference sequence). Terminally differentiated effector memory CD45RA+ cells were excluded by CCR7 positive selection of CD45RO-negative cells. The TCR originated in a man aged 30 to 39 in good health. The V call is TRBV7-9, the J call TRBJ1-1; D call uncertain. Specimen: naive CD8+ T cells sorted from blood. The chain's CDR3 is CASSGWSGLNTEAFF. CDR3 nucleotide sequence: TGTGCCAGCAGCGGTTGGTCAGGCCTGAACACTGAAGCTTTCTTT.